The present entry profiles one T cell receptor beta chain with its context. These data come from a study of blood T cell repertoires in COVID-19. Study as a whole: The United States, Italy and Spain were the sources of the acute and convalescent COVID-19 samples.

The method was immunoSEQ multiplex PCR; TCRdb's version includes in-frame clones alone and lacks a portion of them. In the table there are over 35,000 clones, approximately 79% of which are singletons. Per the germline V gene, CDR1 is MDHEN and CDR2 is SYDVKM. V was cut by 2 bases and J by 6 bases, with 11 bases left in between. The CDR3 is 13 amino acids. This TCR came from a man in his 70s with acute or convalescent COVID-19. Sequenced: peripheral blood. V and J are TRBV28 and TRBJ2-7; D perhaps matches TRBD2 (5 bases). CDR3 DNA: TGTGCCAGCAGTTTAGTGGGGAGCGGCGAGCAGTACTTC. Translating gives CASSLVGSGEQYF.